This record looks at one T cell receptor beta chain sequence and its context. Its antigen is as yet unknown. CDR3 length: 16 amino acids. Trimming cost V 0 bases and J 9 bases, with 22 bases left between them. Per germline, CDR1 SGHRS and CDR2 YFSETQ. Only Caucasian adults living in Nashville, Tennessee made up the donor group. This sample was taken from a study of shared clonotypes between healthy human individuals. The study's findings and limits: Clonotype sharing among donors was thought likely to change with sequencing depth.

In the original processing: Filtering was not the same, since immunoSEQ gave junction-only sequences without quality scores. The protocol was immunoSEQ multiplex PCR, while the TCRdb copy is restricted to in-frame clones and leaves out a portion. The V and J calls and the clone size are those of that table, but D and trimming were determined from the DNA. The sample gives 450,000 to 500,000 clones, around 79% of which show up once; over 9.5% is in the top ten. This sequence originates from a woman aged 40 to 49 in good health. Some clones in this sample may be carry-over from other donors' samples. The V call is TRBV5-1, the J call TRBJ2-7; tentatively, D is TRBD1 or TRBD2 (5 bases each). Sequenced input: PBMCs. CDR3 nucleotide sequence: TGCGCCAGCAGCTTGGCCCTCGGGACGGAAGGAGGTGGGCAGTACTTC. This encodes CASSLALGTEGGGQYF.